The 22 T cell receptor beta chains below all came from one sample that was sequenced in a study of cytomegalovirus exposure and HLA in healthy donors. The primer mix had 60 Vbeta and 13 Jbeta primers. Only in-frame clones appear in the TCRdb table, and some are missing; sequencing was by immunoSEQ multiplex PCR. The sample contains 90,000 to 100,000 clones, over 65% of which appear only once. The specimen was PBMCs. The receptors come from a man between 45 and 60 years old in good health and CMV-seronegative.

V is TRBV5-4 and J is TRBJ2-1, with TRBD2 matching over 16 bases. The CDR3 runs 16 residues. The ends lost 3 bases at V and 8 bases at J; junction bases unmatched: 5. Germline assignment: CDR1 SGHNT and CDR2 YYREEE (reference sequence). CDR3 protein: CASSSGTSGRGYEQFF. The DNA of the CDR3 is TGTGCCAGCAGCTCGGGGACTAGCGGGAGGGGGTATGAGCAGTTCTTC.

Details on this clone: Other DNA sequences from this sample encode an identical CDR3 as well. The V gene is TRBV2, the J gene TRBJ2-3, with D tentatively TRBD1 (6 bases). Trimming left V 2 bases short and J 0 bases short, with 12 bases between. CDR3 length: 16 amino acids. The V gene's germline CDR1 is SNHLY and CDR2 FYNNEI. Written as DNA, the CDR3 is TGTGCCAGCAGTGAAACCACGACAGGCAGCACAGATACGCAGTATTTT. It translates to CASSETTTGSTDTQYF. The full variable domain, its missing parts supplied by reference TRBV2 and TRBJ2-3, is EPEVTQTPSHQVTQMGQEVILRCVPISNHLYFYWYRQILGQKVEFLVSFYNNEISEKSEIFDDQFSVERPDGSNFTLKIRSTKLEDSAMYFCASSETTTGSTDTQYFGPGTRLTVL.

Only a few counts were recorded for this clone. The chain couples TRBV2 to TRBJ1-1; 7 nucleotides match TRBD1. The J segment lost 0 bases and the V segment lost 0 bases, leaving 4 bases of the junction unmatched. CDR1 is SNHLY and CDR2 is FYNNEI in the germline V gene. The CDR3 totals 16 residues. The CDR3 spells CASSEARTGVNTEAFF. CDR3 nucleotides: TGTGCCAGCAGTGAAGCTAGAACAGGGGTGAACACTGAAGCTTTCTTT. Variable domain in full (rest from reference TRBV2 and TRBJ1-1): EPEVTQTPSHQVTQMGQEVILRCVPISNHLYFYWYRQILGQKVEFLVSFYNNEISEKSEIFDDQFSVERPDGSNFTLKIRSTKLEDSAMYFCASSEARTGVNTEAFFGQGTRLTVV.

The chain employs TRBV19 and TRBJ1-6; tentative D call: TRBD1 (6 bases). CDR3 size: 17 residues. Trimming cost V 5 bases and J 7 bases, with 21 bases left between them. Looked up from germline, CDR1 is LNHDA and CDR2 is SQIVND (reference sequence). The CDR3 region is CASSPRGGGTRNSPLHF. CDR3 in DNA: TGTGCCAGTAGTCCCCGGGGAGGGGGAACGCGGAATTCACCCCTCCACTTT.

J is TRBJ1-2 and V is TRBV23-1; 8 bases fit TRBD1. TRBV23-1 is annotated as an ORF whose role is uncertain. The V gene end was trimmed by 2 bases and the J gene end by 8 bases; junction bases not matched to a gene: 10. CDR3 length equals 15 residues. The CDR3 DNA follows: TGCGCCAGCAGTCAAGCTGGGCAGGGGGCTGAAGGCTACACCTTC. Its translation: CASSQAGQGAEGYTF.

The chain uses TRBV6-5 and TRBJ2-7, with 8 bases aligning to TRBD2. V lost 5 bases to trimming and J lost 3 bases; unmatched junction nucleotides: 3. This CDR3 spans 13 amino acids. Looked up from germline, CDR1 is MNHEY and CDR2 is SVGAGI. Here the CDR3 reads CASSPGGGYEQYF. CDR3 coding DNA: TGTGCCAGCAGTCCGGGAGGGGGCTACGAGCAGTACTTC.

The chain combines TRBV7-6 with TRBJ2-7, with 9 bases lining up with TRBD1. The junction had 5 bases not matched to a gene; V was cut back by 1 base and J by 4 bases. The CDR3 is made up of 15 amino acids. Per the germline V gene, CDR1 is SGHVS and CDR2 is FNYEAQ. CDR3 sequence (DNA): TGTGCCAGCAGCTTAGGGGCGGGACAGGGTTACGAGCAGTACTTC. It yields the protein CASSLGAGQGYEQYF.

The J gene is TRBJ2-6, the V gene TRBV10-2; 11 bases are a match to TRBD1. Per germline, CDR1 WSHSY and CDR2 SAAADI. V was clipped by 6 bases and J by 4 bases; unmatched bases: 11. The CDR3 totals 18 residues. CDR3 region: CASSGQDRGRAGANVLTF. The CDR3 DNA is TGCGCCAGCAGCGGCCAGGACAGGGGGCGAGCGGGGGCCAACGTCCTGACTTTC.

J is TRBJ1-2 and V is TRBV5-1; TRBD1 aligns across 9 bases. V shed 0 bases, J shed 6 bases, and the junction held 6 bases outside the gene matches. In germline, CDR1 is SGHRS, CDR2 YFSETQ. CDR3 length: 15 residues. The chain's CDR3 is CASSLDWTGDDGYTF. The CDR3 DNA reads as TGCGCCAGCAGCTTGGATTGGACAGGGGACGATGGCTACACCTTC.

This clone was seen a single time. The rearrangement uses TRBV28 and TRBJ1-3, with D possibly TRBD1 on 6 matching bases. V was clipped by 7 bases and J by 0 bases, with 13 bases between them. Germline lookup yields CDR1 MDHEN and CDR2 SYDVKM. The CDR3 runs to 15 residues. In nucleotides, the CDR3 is TGTGCCAGCACTGTTTCAGGGGCCTCTGGAAACACCATATATTTT. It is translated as CASTVSGASGNTIYF.

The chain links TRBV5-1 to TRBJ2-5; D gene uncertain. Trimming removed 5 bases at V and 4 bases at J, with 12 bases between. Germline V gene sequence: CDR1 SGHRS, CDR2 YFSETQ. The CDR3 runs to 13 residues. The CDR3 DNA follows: TGCGCCAGCAGTCCTACTTTTGGAGAGACCCAGTACTTC. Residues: CASSPTFGETQYF.

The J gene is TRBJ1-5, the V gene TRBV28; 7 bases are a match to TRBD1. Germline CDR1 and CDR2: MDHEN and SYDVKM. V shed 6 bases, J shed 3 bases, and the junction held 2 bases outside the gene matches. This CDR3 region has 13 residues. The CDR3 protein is CASRQGNNQPQHF. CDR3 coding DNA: TGTGCCAGCAGACAGGGGAACAATCAGCCCCAGCATTTT.

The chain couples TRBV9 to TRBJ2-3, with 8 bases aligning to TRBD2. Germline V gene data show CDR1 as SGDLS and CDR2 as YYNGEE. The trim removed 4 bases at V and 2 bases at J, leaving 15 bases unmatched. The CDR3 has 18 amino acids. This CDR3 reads CASSSPASGLVFTDTQYF. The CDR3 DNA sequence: TGTGCCAGCAGCTCCCCTGCTAGCGGGCTTGTCTTCACAGATACGCAGTATTTT.

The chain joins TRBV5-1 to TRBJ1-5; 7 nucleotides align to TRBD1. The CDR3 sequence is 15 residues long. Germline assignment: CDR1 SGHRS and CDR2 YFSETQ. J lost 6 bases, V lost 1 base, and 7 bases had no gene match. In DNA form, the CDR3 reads TGCGCCAGCAGCTTGAGTTCAGGGGGAGGTCAGCCCCAGCATTTT. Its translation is CASSLSSGGGQPQHF. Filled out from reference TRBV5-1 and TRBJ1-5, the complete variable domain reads KAGVTQTPRYLIKTRGQQVTLSCSPISGHRSVSWYQQTPGQGLQFLFEYFSETQRNKGNFPGRFSGRQFSNSRSEMNVSTLELGDSALYLCASSLSSGGGQPQHFGDGTRLSIL.

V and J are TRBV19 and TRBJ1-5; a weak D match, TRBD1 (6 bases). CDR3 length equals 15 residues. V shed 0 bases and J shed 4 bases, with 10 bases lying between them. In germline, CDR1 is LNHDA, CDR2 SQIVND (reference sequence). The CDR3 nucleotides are TGTGCCAGTAGTATAGACGACAGGACTAATCAGCCCCAGCATTTT. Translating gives CASSIDDRTNQPQHF.

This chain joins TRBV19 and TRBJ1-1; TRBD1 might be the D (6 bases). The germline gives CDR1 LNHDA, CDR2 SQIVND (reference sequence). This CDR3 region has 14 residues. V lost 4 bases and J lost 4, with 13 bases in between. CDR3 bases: TGTGCCAGTAGTACCAGGGGTTTGGCCACTGAAGCTTTCTTT. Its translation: CASSTRGLATEAFF.

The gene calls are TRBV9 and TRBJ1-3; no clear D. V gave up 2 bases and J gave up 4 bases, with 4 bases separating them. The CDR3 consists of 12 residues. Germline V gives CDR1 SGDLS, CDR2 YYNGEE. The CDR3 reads CASSVEGNTIYF. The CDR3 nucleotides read TGTGCCAGCAGCGTTGAGGGAAACACCATATATTTT.

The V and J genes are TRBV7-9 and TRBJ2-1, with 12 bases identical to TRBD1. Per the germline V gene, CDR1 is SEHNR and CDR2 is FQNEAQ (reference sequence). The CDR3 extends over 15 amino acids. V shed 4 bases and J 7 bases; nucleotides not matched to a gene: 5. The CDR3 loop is CASSSGTGGWNEQFF. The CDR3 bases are TGTGCCAGCAGCTCCGGGACAGGGGGCTGGAATGAGCAGTTCTTC.

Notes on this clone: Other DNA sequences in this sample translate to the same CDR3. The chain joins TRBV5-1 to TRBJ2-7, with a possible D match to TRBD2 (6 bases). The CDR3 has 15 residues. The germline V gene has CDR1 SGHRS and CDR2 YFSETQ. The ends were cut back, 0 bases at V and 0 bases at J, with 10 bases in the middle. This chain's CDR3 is CASSLEAGSSYEQYF. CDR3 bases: TGCGCCAGCAGCTTGGAAGCCGGGAGCTCCTACGAGCAGTACTTC.

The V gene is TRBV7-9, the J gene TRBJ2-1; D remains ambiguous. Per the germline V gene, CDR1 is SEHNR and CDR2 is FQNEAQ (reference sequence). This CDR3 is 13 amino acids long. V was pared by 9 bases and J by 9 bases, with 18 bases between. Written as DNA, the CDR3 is TGTGCCAGTCCCCGTAAAACCGAGAGTGAGCAGTTCTTC. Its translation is CASPRKTESEQFF. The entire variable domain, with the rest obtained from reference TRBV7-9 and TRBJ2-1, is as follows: DTGVSQNPRHKITKRGQNVTFRCDPISEHNRLYWYRQTLGQGPEFLTYFQNEAQLEKSRLLSDRFSAERPKGSFSTLEIQRTEQGDSAMYLCASPRKTESEQFFGPGTRLTVL.

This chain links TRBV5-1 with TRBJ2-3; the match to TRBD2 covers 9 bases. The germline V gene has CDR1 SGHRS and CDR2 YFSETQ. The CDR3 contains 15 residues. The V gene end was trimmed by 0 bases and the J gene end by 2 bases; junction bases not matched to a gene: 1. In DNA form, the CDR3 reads TGCGCCAGCAGCTTGGGACTAGCGGCCACAGATACGCAGTATTTT. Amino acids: CASSLGLAATDTQYF.

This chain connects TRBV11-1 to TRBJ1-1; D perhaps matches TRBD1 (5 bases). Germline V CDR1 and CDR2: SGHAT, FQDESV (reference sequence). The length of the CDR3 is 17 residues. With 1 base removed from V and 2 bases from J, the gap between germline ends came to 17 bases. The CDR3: CASSLEVGGRENTEAFF. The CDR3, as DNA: TGTGCCAGCAGCTTAGAGGTGGGCGGCAGGGAAAACACTGAAGCTTTCTTT.